This T cell receptor (beta chain) originates from a study of T-cell reconstitution after alpha-beta-depleted transplantation in children. Study-level points and caveats: The origin of alpha-beta T cells about two months after transplant was reportedly several hundred expanded graft clones.

The CDR3 sequence is 21 residues long. Germline assignment: CDR1 SNHLY and CDR2 FYNNEI. The ends lost 8 bases at V and 1 base at J; junction bases unmatched: 25. In regard to this clonotype: Its antigen is not known.

During its preparation, the TCRbeta library received unique molecular identifiers. One entry per CDR3 protein, called by TCRdb with MiXCR from the PCR reads. Among around 500,000 distinct CDR3 sequences, roughly 23% were seen once, and the ten largest hold 13% to 15%. The clonotype originates from a boy under two years old who had a stem cell transplant for acute myeloid leukemia, so the T cells may come from the graft donor. The J gene is TRBJ2-7, the V gene TRBV2, with TRBD2 matching 11 bases. The sample here was PBMCs, mostly from graft donor cells, taken 360 days after TCRalphabeta/CD19-depleted stem cell transplant. The CDR3 region has the DNA TGTGCCAGCGAACCGTTACTAGCGGGGGCCTCTCCGGTGACTAGGTCCTACGAGCAGTACTTC. Translation: CASEPLLAGASPVTRSYEQYF. The entire variable domain, with the rest obtained from reference TRBV2 and TRBJ2-7, is as follows: EPEVTQTPSHQVTQMGQEVILRCVPISNHLYFYWYRQILGQKVEFLVSFYNNEISEKSEIFDDQFSVERPDGSNFTLKIRSTKLEDSAMYFCASEPLLAGASPVTRSYEQYFGPGTRLTVT.